This T cell receptor beta chain appears in the sequencing data of a study of shared clonotypes between healthy human individuals. TCRdb's copy holds only in-frame clones and misses some; the assay was immunoSEQ multiplex PCR. The sample carries under 600,000 clones, 95% to 98% recorded once. Naive CD8 cells, CD45RO-negative and positively selected for CCR7, excluded terminally differentiated effector memory CD45RA+ cells. Germline V gives CDR1 GTSNPN, CDR2 SVGIG (reference sequence). V was clipped by 2 bases and J by 2 bases, with 15 bases between them. The CDR3 is 15 amino acids. The V call is TRBV30, the J call TRBJ1-1; D not resolved. This TCR derives from a man aged 25-40 years in good health. The sequencing sample was made of naive CD8+ T cells sorted from blood. This CDR3 is CAWSTTRRENTEAFF. DNA for the CDR3: TGTGCCTGGAGTACGACCCGACGGGAAAACACTGAAGCTTTCTTT.